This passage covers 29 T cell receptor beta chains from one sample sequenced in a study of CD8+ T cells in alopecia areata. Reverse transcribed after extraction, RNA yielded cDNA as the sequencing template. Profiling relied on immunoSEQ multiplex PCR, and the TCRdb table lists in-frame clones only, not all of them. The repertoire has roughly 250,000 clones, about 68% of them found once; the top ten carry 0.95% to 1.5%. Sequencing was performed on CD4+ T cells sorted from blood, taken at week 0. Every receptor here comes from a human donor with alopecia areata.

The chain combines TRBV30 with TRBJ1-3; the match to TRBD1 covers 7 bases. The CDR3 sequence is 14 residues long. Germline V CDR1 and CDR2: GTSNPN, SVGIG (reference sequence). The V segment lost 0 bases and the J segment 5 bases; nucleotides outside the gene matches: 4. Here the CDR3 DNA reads TGTGCCTGGAGTGTACAGGACAGGCGAAACACCATATATTTT. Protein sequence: CAWSVQDRRNTIYF.

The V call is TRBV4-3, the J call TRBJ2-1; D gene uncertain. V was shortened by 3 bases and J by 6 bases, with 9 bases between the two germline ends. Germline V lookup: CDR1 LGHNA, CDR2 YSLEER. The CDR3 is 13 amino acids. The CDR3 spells CASSQIHFNEQFF. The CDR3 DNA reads TGCGCCAGCAGCCAGATACACTTCAATGAGCAGTTCTTC.

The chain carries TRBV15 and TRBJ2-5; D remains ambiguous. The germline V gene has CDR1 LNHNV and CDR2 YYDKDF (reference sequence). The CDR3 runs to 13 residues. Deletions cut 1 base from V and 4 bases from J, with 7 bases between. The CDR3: CATSRGRGETQYF. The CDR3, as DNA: TGTGCCACCAGCAGAGGACGCGGAGAGACCCAGTACTTC. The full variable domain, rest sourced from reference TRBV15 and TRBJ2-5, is DAMVIQNPRYQVTQFGKPVTLSCSQTLNHNVMYWYQQKSSQAPKLLFHYYDKDFNNEADTPDNFQSRRPNTSFCFLDIRSPGLGDTAMYLCATSRGRGETQYFGPGTRLLVL.

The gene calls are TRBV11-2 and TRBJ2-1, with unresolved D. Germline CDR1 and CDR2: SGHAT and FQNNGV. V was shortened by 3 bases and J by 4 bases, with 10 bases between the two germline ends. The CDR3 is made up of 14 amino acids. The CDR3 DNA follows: TGTGCCAGCAGCTTTGACACCTTGTACAATGAGCAGTTCTTC. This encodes CASSFDTLYNEQFF. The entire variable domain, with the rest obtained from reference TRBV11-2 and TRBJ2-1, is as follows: EAGVAQSPRYKIIEKRQSVAFWCNPISGHATLYWYQQILGQGPKLLIQFQNNGVVDDSQLPKDRFSAERLKGVDSTLKIQPAKLEDSAVYLCASSFDTLYNEQFFGPGTRLTVL.

The CDR3: CASNPGGFQPQHF. The CDR3 nucleotides read TGTGCCAGCAATCCAGGGGGCTTTCAGCCCCAGCATTTT. The gene calls are TRBV21-1 and TRBJ1-5; TRBD1, as called in the table, went unchecked against the DNA. TRBV21-1 counts as a pseudogene. This CDR3 comprises 13 residues.

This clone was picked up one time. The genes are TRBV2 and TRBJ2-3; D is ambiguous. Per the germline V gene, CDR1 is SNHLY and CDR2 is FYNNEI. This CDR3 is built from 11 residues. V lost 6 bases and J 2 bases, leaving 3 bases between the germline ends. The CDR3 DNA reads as TGTGCCAGCAGATACACAGATACGCAGTATTTT. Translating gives CASRYTDTQYF.

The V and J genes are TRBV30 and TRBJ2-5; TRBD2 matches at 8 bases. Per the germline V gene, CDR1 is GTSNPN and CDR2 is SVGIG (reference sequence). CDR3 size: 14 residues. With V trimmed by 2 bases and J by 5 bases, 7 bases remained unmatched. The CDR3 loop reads CAWSWNGGAETQYF. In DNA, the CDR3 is TGTGCCTGGAGTTGGAACGGGGGGGCGGAGACCCAGTACTTC.

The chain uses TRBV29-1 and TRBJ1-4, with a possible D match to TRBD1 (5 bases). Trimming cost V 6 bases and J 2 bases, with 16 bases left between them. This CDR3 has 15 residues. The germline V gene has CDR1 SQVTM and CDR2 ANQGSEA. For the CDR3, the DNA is TGCAGCGTCGCTCGGGGGGGGACGACTAATGAAAAACTGTTTTTT. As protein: CSVARGGTTNEKLFF.

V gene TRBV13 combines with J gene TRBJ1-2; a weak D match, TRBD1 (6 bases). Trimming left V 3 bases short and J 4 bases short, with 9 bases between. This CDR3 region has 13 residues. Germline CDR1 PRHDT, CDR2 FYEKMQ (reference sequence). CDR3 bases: TGTGCCAGCAGCTTGAACAGGGCCTATGGCTACACCTTC. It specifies CASSLNRAYGYTF.

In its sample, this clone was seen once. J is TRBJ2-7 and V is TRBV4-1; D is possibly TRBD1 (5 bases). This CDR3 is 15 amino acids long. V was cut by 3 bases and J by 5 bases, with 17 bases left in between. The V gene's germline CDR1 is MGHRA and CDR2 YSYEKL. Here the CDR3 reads CASSHVGRKGDEQYF. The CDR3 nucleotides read TGCGCCAGCAGCCATGTGGGCAGGAAAGGGGACGAGCAGTACTTC.

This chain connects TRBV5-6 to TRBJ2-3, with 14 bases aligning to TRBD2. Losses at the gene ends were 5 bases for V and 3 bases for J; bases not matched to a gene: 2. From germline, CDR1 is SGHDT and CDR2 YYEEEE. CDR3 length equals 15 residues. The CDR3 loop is CASRGLAGATDTQYF. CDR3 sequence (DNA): TGTGCCAGCAGGGGACTAGCGGGGGCAACAGATACGCAGTATTTT.

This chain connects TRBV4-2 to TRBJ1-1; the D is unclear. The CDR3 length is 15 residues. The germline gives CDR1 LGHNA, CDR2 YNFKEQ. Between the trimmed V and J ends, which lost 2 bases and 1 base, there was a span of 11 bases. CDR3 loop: CASSQNLRGNTEAFF. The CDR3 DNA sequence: TGTGCCAGCAGCCAAAACCTGCGCGGGAACACTGAAGCTTTCTTT.

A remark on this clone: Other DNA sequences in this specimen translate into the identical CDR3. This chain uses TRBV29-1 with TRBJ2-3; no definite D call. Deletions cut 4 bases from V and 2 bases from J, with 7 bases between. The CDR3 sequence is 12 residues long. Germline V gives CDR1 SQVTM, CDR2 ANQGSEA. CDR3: CSVVGPTDTQYF. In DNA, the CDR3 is TGCAGCGTTGTTGGTCCCACAGATACGCAGTATTTT.

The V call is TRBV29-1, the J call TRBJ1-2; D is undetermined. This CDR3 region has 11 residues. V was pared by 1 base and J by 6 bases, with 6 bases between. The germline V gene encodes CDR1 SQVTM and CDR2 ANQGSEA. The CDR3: CSVEVRNGYTF. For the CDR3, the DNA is TGCAGCGTTGAAGTTCGCAATGGCTACACCTTC. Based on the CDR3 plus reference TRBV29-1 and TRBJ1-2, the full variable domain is SAVISQKPSRDICQRGTSLTIQCQVDSQVTMMFWYRQQPGQSLTLIATANQGSEATYESGFVIDKFPISRPNLTFSTLTVSNMSPEDSSIYLCSVEVRNGYTFGSGTRLTVV.

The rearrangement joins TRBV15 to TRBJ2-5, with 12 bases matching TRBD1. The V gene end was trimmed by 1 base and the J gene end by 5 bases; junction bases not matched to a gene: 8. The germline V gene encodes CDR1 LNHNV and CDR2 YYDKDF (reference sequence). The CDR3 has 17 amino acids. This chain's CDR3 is CATSRVFGTGGEETQYF. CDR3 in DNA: TGTGCCACCAGCAGAGTATTTGGGACAGGGGGCGAGGAGACCCAGTACTTC. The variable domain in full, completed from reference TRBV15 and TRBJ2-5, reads DAMVIQNPRYQVTQFGKPVTLSCSQTLNHNVMYWYQQKSSQAPKLLFHYYDKDFNNEADTPDNFQSRRPNTSFCFLDIRSPGLGDTAMYLCATSRVFGTGGEETQYFGPGTRLLVL.

DNA for the CDR3: TGTGCCTGGAGTGTACGACAGGGGAATGGCTACACCTTC. Amino acids: CAWSVRQGNGYTF. The genes are TRBV30 and TRBJ1-2; 8 nucleotides line up with TRBD1. The germline V gene has CDR1 GTSNPN and CDR2 SVGIG (reference sequence). The CDR3 is made up of 13 amino acids. V dropped 0 bases and J dropped 6; count of bases not matched to a gene: 3.

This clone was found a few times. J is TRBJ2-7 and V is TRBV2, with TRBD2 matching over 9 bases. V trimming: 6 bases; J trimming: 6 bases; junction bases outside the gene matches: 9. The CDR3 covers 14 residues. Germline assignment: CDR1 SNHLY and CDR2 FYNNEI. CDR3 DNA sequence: TGTGCCAGCAGAGGGTCTAGCGGGGTATTCGAGCAGTACTTC. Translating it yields CASRGSSGVFEQYF. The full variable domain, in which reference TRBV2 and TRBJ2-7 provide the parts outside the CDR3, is EPEVTQTPSHQVTQMGQEVILRCVPISNHLYFYWYRQILGQKVEFLVSFYNNEISEKSEIFDDQFSVERPDGSNFTLKIRSTKLEDSAMYFCASRGSSGVFEQYFGPGTRLTVT.

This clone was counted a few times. CDR3 region: CSVSAGTDGDEKLFF. CDR3 coding DNA: TGCAGCGTCTCTGCCGGTACTGATGGGGATGAAAAACTGTTTTTT. V is TRBV29-1 and J is TRBJ1-4; no clear D gene. With 6 bases removed from V and 6 bases from J, the gap between germline ends came to 20 bases. In germline, CDR1 is SQVTM, CDR2 ANQGSEA. CDR3 length equals 15 residues.

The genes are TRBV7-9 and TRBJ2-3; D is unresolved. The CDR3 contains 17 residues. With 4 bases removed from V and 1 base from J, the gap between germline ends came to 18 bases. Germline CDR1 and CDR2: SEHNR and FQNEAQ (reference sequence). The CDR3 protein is CASSSLDPPGGTDTQYF. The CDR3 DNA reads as TGTGCCAGCAGCTCGTTGGACCCACCTGGGGGCACAGATACGCAGTATTTT.

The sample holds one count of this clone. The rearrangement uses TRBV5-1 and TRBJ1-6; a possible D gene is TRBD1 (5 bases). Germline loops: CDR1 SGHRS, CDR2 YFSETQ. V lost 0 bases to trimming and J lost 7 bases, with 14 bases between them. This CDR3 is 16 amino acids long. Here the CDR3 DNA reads TGCGCCAGCAGCTTGGTATCCGGGGCGGACAATTCACCCCTCCACTTT. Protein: CASSLVSGADNSPLHF.

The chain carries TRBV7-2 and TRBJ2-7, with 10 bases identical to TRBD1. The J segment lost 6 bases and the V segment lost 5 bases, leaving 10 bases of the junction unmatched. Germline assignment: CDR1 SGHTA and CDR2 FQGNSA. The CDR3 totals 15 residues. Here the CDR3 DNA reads TGTGCCAGCAGCACTCAGGGGACAGGGGATAGCGAGCAGTACTTC. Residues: CASSTQGTGDSEQYF.

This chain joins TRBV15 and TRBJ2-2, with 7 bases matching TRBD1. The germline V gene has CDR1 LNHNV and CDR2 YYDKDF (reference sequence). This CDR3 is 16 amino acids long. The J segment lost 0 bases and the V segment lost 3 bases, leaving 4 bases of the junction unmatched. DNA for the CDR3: TGTGCCACCAGCAGGGCTGGGACAGCGAACACCGGGGAGCTGTTTTTT. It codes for CATSRAGTANTGELFF.

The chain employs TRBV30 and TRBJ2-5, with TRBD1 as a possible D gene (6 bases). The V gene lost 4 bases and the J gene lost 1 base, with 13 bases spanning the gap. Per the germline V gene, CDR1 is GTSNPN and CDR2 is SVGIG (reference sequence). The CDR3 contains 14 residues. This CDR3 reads CAWTVTGPQETQYF. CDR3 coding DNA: TGTGCCTGGACTGTTACAGGGCCCCAAGAGACCCAGTACTTC.

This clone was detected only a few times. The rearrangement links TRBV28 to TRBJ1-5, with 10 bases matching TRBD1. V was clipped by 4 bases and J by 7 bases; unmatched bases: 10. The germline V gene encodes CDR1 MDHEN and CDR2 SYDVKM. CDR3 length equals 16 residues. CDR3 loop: CASSYAPGQGRQPQHF. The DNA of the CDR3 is TGTGCCAGCAGTTATGCCCCGGGACAGGGGCGCCAGCCCCAGCATTTT. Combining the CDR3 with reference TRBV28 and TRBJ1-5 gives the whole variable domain DVKVTQSSRYLVKRTGEKVFLECVQDMDHENMFWYRQDPGLGLRLIYFSYDVKMKEKGDIPEGYSVSREKKERFSLILESASTNQTSMYLCASSYAPGQGRQPQHFGDGTRLSIL.

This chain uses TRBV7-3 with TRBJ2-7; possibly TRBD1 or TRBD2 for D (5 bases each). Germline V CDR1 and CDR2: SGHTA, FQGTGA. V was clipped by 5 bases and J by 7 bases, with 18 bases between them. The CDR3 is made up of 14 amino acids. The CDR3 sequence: CASSADPGPFEQYF. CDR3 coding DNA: TGTGCCAGCAGCGCAGACCCGGGACCCTTTGAGCAGTACTTC.

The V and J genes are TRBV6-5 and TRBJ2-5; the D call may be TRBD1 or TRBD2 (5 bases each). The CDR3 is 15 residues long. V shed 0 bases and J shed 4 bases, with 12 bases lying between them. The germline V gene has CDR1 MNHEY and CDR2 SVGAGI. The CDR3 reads CASSYSWGKRETQYF. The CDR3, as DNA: TGTGCCAGCAGTTACTCGTGGGGGAAGAGAGAGACCCAGTACTTC.

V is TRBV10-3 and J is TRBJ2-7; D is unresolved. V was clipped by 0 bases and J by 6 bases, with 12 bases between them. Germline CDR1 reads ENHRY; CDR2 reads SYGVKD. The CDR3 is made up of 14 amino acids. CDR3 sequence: CAISESQAVGEQYF. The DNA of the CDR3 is TGTGCCATCAGTGAGTCCCAGGCCGTGGGCGAGCAGTACTTC.

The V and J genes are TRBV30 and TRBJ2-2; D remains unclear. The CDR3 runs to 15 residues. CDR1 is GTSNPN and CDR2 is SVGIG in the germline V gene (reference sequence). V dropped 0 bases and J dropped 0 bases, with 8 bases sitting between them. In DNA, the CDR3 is TGTGCCTGGAGTGTAACCGGCTCGAACACCGGGGAGCTGTTTTTT. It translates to CAWSVTGSNTGELFF.

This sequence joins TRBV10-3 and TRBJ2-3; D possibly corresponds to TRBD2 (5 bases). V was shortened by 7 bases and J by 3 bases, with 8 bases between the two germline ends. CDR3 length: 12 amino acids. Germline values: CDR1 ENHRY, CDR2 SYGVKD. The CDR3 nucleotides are TGTGCCATCAATGGCGGGACAGATACGCAGTATTTT. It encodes CAINGGTDTQYF.